The subject of this entry is one T cell receptor beta chain. Its target is not known. The CDR3 consists of 15 residues. Germline V gene sequence: CDR1 LGHNA, CDR2 YNFKEQ. Trimming took 3 bases from V and 0 from J, leaving 9 bases between them. This sample was taken from a study of cytomegalovirus exposure and HLA in healthy donors. Points from the study as a whole: From TCR beta sequences, most subjects' HLA-A and HLA-B alleles were reportedly predicted accurately.

The PCR was carried out with 60 Vbeta primers and 13 Jbeta primers. Assay: immunoSEQ multiplex PCR; the TCRdb copy retains only in-frame clones and omits some. The sample includes 150,000 to 200,000 clones, roughly four fifths of them seen just once. The chain employs TRBV4-2 and TRBJ1-5, with D possibly being TRBD1 (6 bases). Sequenced input: PBMCs. This TCR came from a man in his fifties in good health and CMV-seropositive. The DNA of the CDR3 is TGTGCCAGCAGCCATAGGACAGATAGCAATCAGCCCCAGCATTTT. As protein: CASSHRTDSNQPQHF.